The entry below gives a single T cell receptor (beta chain) sequence along with its context. The data were obtained in a study of blood T cell repertoires in COVID-19. Study-level background: Acute and convalescent COVID-19 samples came from the United States, Italy and Spain. Sources were T cells, B-cell-depleted T cells, or PBMCs; the material itself was cDNA or gDNA.

Repertoires were generated with immunoSEQ multiplex PCR, while TCRdb's copy carries only in-frame clones and drops some. Among fewer than 300,000 clones listed, 91% were seen once. CDR3 length: 17 residues. Germline CDR1 and CDR2: MNHEY and SMNVEV (reference sequence). Trimming removed 7 bases from V and 4 bases from J; junction bases left unmatched: 11. The TCR originated in a woman aged 25 to 39 with COVID-19, enrolled during active disease. The source material was peripheral blood. The chain uses TRBV27 and TRBJ2-1; TRBD2 agrees at 12 bases. DNA of the CDR3: TGTGCCAGCAACCACCTAGCGGGAGGGCCTATATACAATGAGCAGTTCTTC. Translated, it gives CASNHLAGGPIYNEQFF.